These 15 T cell receptor beta chains came from one sample sequenced in a study of blood T cell repertoires in COVID-19. Here immunoSEQ multiplex PCR was the method, and the copy in TCRdb shows in-frame clones only, minus some. The top ten hold over 7% of the sample, which has 120,000 or so clones, roughly nine tenths seen once. Sample: peripheral blood. The receptor set was obtained from a human donor in a cohort sampled during active COVID-19.

The chain combines TRBV28 with TRBJ1-2; D is undetermined. The germline V and J ends were trimmed by 2 bases and 9 bases, with 10 bases remaining between them. CDR1 MDHEN and CDR2 SYDVKM come from the germline V gene. This CDR3 has 12 residues. The CDR3 here is CASSLASGSYTF. For the CDR3, the DNA is TGTGCCAGCAGTTTAGCGTCGGGGAGCTACACCTTC.

The CDR3 region has the DNA TGTGCCAGCAGCTCCGGGACAGGGAACACCGGGGAGCTGTTTTTT. Translation gives CASSSGTGNTGELFF. V usage is TRBV9 and J usage is TRBJ2-2; 8 nucleotides line up with TRBD1. This CDR3 is 15 amino acids long. The V gene end was trimmed by 4 bases and the J gene end by 1 base; junction bases not matched to a gene: 3. Germline lookup yields CDR1 SGDLS and CDR2 YYNGEE. The complete variable domain, with remaining parts taken from reference TRBV9 and TRBJ2-2, reads DSGVTQTPKHLITATGQRVTLRCSPRSGDLSVYWYQQSLDQGLQFLIQYYNGEERAKGNILERFSAQQFPDLHSELNLSSLELGDSALYFCASSSGTGNTGELFFGEGSRLTVL.

The chain couples TRBV5-4 to TRBJ1-1; 7 nucleotides match TRBD1. V shed 2 bases, J shed 4 bases, and the junction held 5 bases outside the gene matches. The CDR3 covers 14 residues. Germline V gene sequence: CDR1 SGHNT, CDR2 YYREEE (reference sequence). DNA for the CDR3: TGTGCCAGCAGCTTAAAGGGGGCTCGCACTGAAGCTTTCTTT. It codes for CASSLKGARTEAFF.

This clone was observed a few times. The gene calls are TRBV6-5 and TRBJ1-2, with 7 bases matching TRBD1. V lost 8 bases, J lost 6 bases, and 15 bases stayed unmatched. CDR3 length: 15 amino acids. From germline, CDR1 is MNHEY and CDR2 SVGAGI. CDR3 region: CASSRGGDRVNGYTF. CDR3 nucleotide sequence: TGTGCCAGCTCCCGAGGGGGCGACAGGGTGAATGGCTACACCTTC.

This chain connects TRBV18 to TRBJ2-7; 7 nucleotides align to TRBD2. The V segment lost 2 bases and the J segment 3 bases; nucleotides outside the gene matches: 7. CDR1 and CDR2 (germline): KGHSH, LQKENI. The CDR3 has 15 amino acids. CDR3 in DNA: TGTGCCAGCTCACCAACGGAGGGCGGGGGCTACGAGCAGTACTTC. Translation gives CASSPTEGGGYEQYF.

V and J are TRBV5-1 and TRBJ2-7; 7 positions match TRBD2. Germline V lookup: CDR1 SGHRS, CDR2 YFSETQ. J lost 1 base, V lost 2 bases, and 6 bases had no gene match. The length of the CDR3 is 15 residues. The CDR3 is CASSLGRGTSYEQYF. The DNA for the CDR3 is TGCGCCAGCAGCTTAGGGCGGGGGACGTCCTACGAGCAGTACTTC. Full variable domain (outside the CDR3, taken from reference TRBV5-1 and TRBJ2-7): KAGVTQTPRYLIKTRGQQVTLSCSPISGHRSVSWYQQTPGQGLQFLFEYFSETQRNKGNFPGRFSGRQFSNSRSEMNVSTLELGDSALYLCASSLGRGTSYEQYFGPGTRLTVT.

This chain joins TRBV5-4 and TRBJ1-1; 10 bases align to TRBD1. This CDR3 has 17 amino acids. With V trimmed by 0 bases and J by 0 bases, 5 bases remained unmatched. Germline V gives CDR1 SGHNT, CDR2 YYREEE (reference sequence). CDR3 sequence reads: CASSLGDRGIMNTEAFF. The CDR3 region has the DNA TGTGCCAGCAGCTTGGGGGACAGGGGAATCATGAACACTGAAGCTTTCTTT.

CDR3 sequence (DNA): TGTGCCAGCAGTTACTCAGGGGGCCGGGGAAATGAAAAACTGTTTTTT. Translated, it gives CASSYSGGRGNEKLFF. The chain carries TRBV6-6 and TRBJ1-4; 7 nucleotides agree with TRBD1. Germline lookup yields CDR1 MNHNY and CDR2 SVGAGI (reference sequence). The CDR3 has 16 residues. V was pared by 0 bases and J by 5 bases, with 6 bases of the junction left unmatched.

The chain combines TRBV10-3 with TRBJ1-5; no clear D. The CDR3 covers 17 residues. With 2 bases removed from V and 0 bases from J, the gap between germline ends came to 14 bases. Germline CDR1 reads ENHRY; CDR2 reads SYGVKD. The CDR3 bases are TGTGCCATCAGTGAGGGATCCGGTATAGCTAGCAATCAGCCCCAGCATTTT. Amino acid sequence: CAISEGSGIASNQPQHF.

V and J are TRBV6-5 and TRBJ1-1; 7 nucleotides align to TRBD1. Losses at the gene ends were 7 bases for V and 4 bases for J; bases not matched to a gene: 6. The V gene's germline CDR1 is MNHEY and CDR2 SVGAGI. This CDR3 has 13 amino acids. The CDR3 nucleotides read TGTGCCAGCAAGATTGGACAGGTCACTGAAGCTTTCTTT. It encodes CASKIGQVTEAFF.

The V gene is TRBV6-1, the J gene TRBJ1-2, with 8 bases identical to TRBD1. The ends lost 2 bases at V and 4 bases at J; junction bases unmatched: 18. Germline assignment: CDR1 MNHNS and CDR2 SASEGT. The CDR3 length is 19 residues. The CDR3 coding sequence is TGTGCCAGCAGTGAACTCGGGACTTCTTTCAGGGGGCGGACCTATGGCTACACCTTC. It specifies CASSELGTSFRGRTYGYTF.

This clone showed up just once. J is TRBJ2-6 and V is TRBV4-1; 14 bases are a match to TRBD2. This CDR3 has 18 amino acids. Germline V gives CDR1 MGHRA, CDR2 YSYEKL. The trim removed 4 bases at V and 2 bases at J, leaving 4 bases unmatched. CDR3 nucleotide sequence: TGCGCCAGCAGCCGGGGACTAGCGGGAGCAGCTGGGGCCAACGTCCTGACTTTC. The encoded protein is CASSRGLAGAAGANVLTF.

The chain uses TRBV5-1 and TRBJ2-6; TRBD2 might be the D (7 bases). The CDR3 sequence is 17 residues long. Germline V gene data show CDR1 as SGHRS and CDR2 as YFSETQ. V shed 1 base and J shed 2 bases, with 13 bases lying between them. CDR3 region: CASSLTRGATGANVLTF. The CDR3 DNA reads as TGCGCCAGCAGCTTGACTCGGGGGGCAACTGGGGCCAACGTCCTGACTTTC.

The rearrangement joins TRBV27 to TRBJ1-1; D is uncertain. Germline V gene data show CDR1 as MNHEY and CDR2 as SMNVEV (reference sequence). With 3 bases removed from V and 4 bases from J, the gap between germline ends came to 9 bases. This CDR3 has 13 residues. The CDR3 reads CASSFQESTEAFF. Here the CDR3 DNA reads TGTGCCAGCAGTTTCCAGGAATCCACTGAAGCTTTCTTT.

This clone was counted only a few times. The rearrangement joins TRBV30 to TRBJ2-3; TRBD2 aligns across 8 bases. The ends lost 0 bases at V and 3 bases at J; junction bases unmatched: 2. The CDR3 length is 14 residues. Germline lookup yields CDR1 GTSNPN and CDR2 SVGIG (reference sequence). The CDR3 sequence is CAWSVTGGTDTQYF. Here the CDR3 DNA reads TGTGCCTGGAGTGTGACGGGGGGGACAGATACGCAGTATTTT.